This passage covers 18 T cell receptor beta chains from one sample sequenced in a study of blood T cell repertoires in COVID-19. Libraries were prepared by immunoSEQ multiplex PCR; TCRdb keeps only in-frame clonotypes and omits some of them. The top ten hold approximately 1.4% of the sample, which has about 410,000 clones, just over 85% seen once. The sample comprised peripheral blood. These receptors all stem from a woman younger than 45 with active or convalescent COVID-19.

V and J are TRBV10-3 and TRBJ2-7; 9 bases are a match to TRBD1. The CDR3 is 13 residues long. The germline gives CDR1 ENHRY, CDR2 SYGVKD. Losses at the gene ends were 6 bases for V and 6 bases for J; bases not matched to a gene: 6. The CDR3 loop is CAIRQGARSEQYF. The DNA of the CDR3 is TGTGCCATCAGACAGGGGGCGCGCAGCGAGCAGTACTTC.

The chain combines TRBV19 with TRBJ1-5, with 8 positions matching TRBD1. This CDR3 comprises 13 residues. V was clipped by 10 bases and J by 6 bases; unmatched bases: 8. Germline V CDR1 and CDR2: LNHDA, SQIVND (reference sequence). DNA of the CDR3: TGTGCCACGACCGGGACAGGAGGTCAGCCCCAGCATTTT. Its protein is CATTGTGGQPQHF. Full variable domain (outside the CDR3, taken from reference TRBV19 and TRBJ1-5): DGGITQSPKYLFRKEGQNVTLSCEQNLNHDAMYWYRQDPGQGLRLIYYSQIVNDFQKGDIAEGYSVSREKKESFPLTVTSAQKNPTAFYLCATTGTGGQPQHFGDGTRLSIL.

This sequence joins TRBV7-8 and TRBJ2-5; 11 bases match TRBD2. Germline CDR1 and CDR2: SGHVS and FQNEAQ. The V segment lost 3 bases and the J segment 5 bases; nucleotides outside the gene matches: 8. The CDR3 totals 16 residues. The CDR3 DNA is TGTGCCAGCAGCTTCCTCCTAGCGGGAGGTTGGGAGACCCAGTACTTC. Amino acid sequence: CASSFLLAGGWETQYF.

The rearrangement uses TRBV5-6 and TRBJ2-5; TRBD2 matches at 13 bases. In germline, CDR1 is SGHDT, CDR2 YYEEEE. The junction had 7 bases not matched to a gene; V was cut back by 0 bases and J by 5 bases. This CDR3 comprises 17 residues. The CDR3 DNA reads as TGTGCCAGCAGCTTGGGCCCCACTAGCGGGGGGGCGGAGACCCAGTACTTC. It yields the protein CASSLGPTSGGAETQYF.

V is TRBV28 and J is TRBJ1-2; D gene ambiguous. The V gene lost 2 bases and the J gene lost 2 bases, with 9 bases spanning the gap. This CDR3 spans 14 amino acids. Germline V gives CDR1 MDHEN, CDR2 SYDVKM. CDR3 region: CASSLRVMNYGYTF. The CDR3 bases are TGTGCCAGCAGTTTACGGGTTATGAACTATGGCTACACCTTC.

This chain connects TRBV9 to TRBJ2-5, with 7 bases that match TRBD2. Trimming at V came to 2 bases and at J to 5 bases, leaving 6 bases not matched to a gene. The CDR3 loop spans 14 amino acids. CDR1 SGDLS and CDR2 YYNGEE come from the germline V gene. This CDR3 reads CASSVGSGWETQYF. The CDR3 nucleotides are TGTGCCAGCAGCGTCGGTAGCGGGTGGGAGACCCAGTACTTC.

The chain joins TRBV2 to TRBJ1-1; D is ambiguous. Germline CDR1 SNHLY, CDR2 FYNNEI. V lost 2 bases to trimming and J lost 8 bases, with 12 bases between them. This CDR3 region has 13 residues. CDR3 coding DNA: TGTGCCAGCAGTGAAATAAACTACCCCGAAGCTTTCTTT. Its protein is CASSEINYPEAFF.

This chain joins TRBV7-9 and TRBJ2-3, with D possibly TRBD2 on 5 matching bases. The germline CDR1 and CDR2 sequences are SEHNR and FQNEAQ (reference sequence). V was clipped by 4 bases and J by 4 bases, with 9 bases between them. The CDR3 has 13 amino acids. The CDR3 region is CASSSISADTQYF. CDR3 nucleotide sequence: TGTGCCAGCAGCTCGATTAGCGCAGATACGCAGTATTTT.

J is TRBJ1-2 and V is TRBV3-1 (or the pseudogene TRBV3-2), with D possibly matching TRBD1 (5 bases). Germline assignment: CDR1 LGHDT and CDR2 YNNKEL (reference sequence). This CDR3 region has 16 residues. Trimming removed 0 bases at V and 3 bases at J, with 14 bases between. As DNA, the CDR3 is TGTGCCAGCAGCCAAGACCACATCGGGGGGGACTATGGCTACACCTTC. It translates to CASSQDHIGGDYGYTF.

The CDR3 DNA reads as TGTGCCAGCAGCCCCCGACCCGCGGGGATCGCCTACAATGAGCAGTTCTTC. As protein: CASSPRPAGIAYNEQFF. The chain couples TRBV7-8 to TRBJ2-1; TRBD2 might be the D (6 bases). This CDR3 spans 17 amino acids. V lost 5 bases and J 2 bases, leaving 19 bases between the germline ends. Germline CDR1 is SGHVS and CDR2 is FQNEAQ.

The rearrangement uses TRBV13 and TRBJ1-1, with D possibly being TRBD1 (5 bases). V lost 0 bases to trimming and J lost 3 bases, with 14 bases between them. The CDR3 has 16 residues. Germline V CDR1 and CDR2: PRHDT, FYEKMQ (reference sequence). The CDR3 here is CASSLGPVRGDTEAFF. CDR3 DNA: TGTGCCAGCAGCTTAGGCCCAGTCCGGGGGGACACTGAAGCTTTCTTT.

The genes are TRBV2 and TRBJ1-3; 12 bases are a match to TRBD1. The CDR3 contains 18 residues. Germline CDR1 is SNHLY and CDR2 is FYNNEI. V lost 6 bases to trimming and J lost 0 bases; unmatched junction nucleotides: 9. CDR3 protein: CASRGTGTGGASGNTIYF. As DNA, the CDR3 is TGTGCCAGCAGGGGGACCGGGACAGGGGGCGCCTCTGGAAACACCATATATTTT.

The chain employs TRBV6-5 and TRBJ1-1; maybe TRBD1 (5 bases). CDR1 and CDR2 from the germline V gene are MNHEY and SVGAGI. This CDR3 comprises 14 residues. V lost 6 bases, J lost 2 bases, and 13 bases lay in between. The chain's CDR3 is CASRGSTVNTEAFF. The CDR3 DNA is TGTGCCAGCAGGGGATCGACAGTAAACACTGAAGCTTTCTTT.

The chain is built from TRBV6-5 and TRBJ2-1; 8 positions agree with TRBD1. CDR3 length: 14 amino acids. CDR1 and CDR2 from the germline V gene are MNHEY and SVGAGI. V was clipped by 4 bases and J by 8 bases; unmatched bases: 7. The CDR3 DNA reads as TGTGCCAGCAGTTTATCGACAGGGGACGATGAGCAGTTCTTC. As protein: CASSLSTGDDEQFF.

CDR3 nucleotide sequence: TGCGCCAGCAGCCAAGAGGTACCGGGACAGGGGCGTTCCTACGAGCAGTACTTC. It encodes CASSQEVPGQGRSYEQYF. The gene calls are TRBV4-1 and TRBJ2-7; 10 bases align to TRBD1. The junction had 9 bases not matched to a gene; V was cut back by 0 bases and J by 1 base. Germline V gene sequence: CDR1 MGHRA, CDR2 YSYEKL. The CDR3 runs 18 residues.

The chain recombines TRBV6-6 with TRBJ1-4, with TRBD1 identical over 9 bases. CDR1 and CDR2 from the germline V gene are MNHNY and SVGAGI (reference sequence). The length of the CDR3 is 15 residues. V was clipped by 5 bases and J by 5 bases; unmatched bases: 6. CDR3 DNA sequence: TGTGCCAGCAGTCCCCAGACAGGGGGGAATGAAAAACTGTTTTTT. Translated, it gives CASSPQTGGNEKLFF.

The gene calls are TRBV2 and TRBJ1-3, with 9 bases fitting TRBD1. The CDR3 runs 14 residues. Trimming at V came to 4 bases and at J to 2 bases, leaving 0 bases not matched to a gene. Germline CDR1 SNHLY, CDR2 FYNNEI. CDR3 residues: CASSGTGAGNTIYF. The CDR3 coding sequence is TGTGCCAGCAGTGGGACAGGGGCTGGAAACACCATATATTTT.

Notes on this clone: Other DNA variants within this sample encode the same CDR3. CDR3 nucleotides: TGTGCCAGCAGCCCAAGACAGGGAATGAACACTGAAGCTTTCTTT. Its translation: CASSPRQGMNTEAFF. This chain connects TRBV7-6 to TRBJ1-1, with 7 nucleotides matching TRBD1. There are 15 residues in the CDR3. V lost 5 bases to trimming and J lost 0 bases; unmatched junction nucleotides: 6. Looked up from germline, CDR1 is SGHVS and CDR2 is FNYEAQ. Based on the CDR3 plus reference TRBV7-6 and TRBJ1-1, the full variable domain is GAGVSQSPRYKVTKRGQDVALRCDPISGHVSLYWYRQALGQGPEFLTYFNYEAQQDKSGLPNDRFSAERPEGSISTLTIQRTEQRDSAMYRCASSPRQGMNTEAFFGQGTRLTVV.